A selection of T cell receptor beta chains follows, all from one sample in a study of blood T cell repertoires in COVID-19. Only in-frame clones appear in the TCRdb table, and some are missing; sequencing was by immunoSEQ multiplex PCR. Here the sample spans 150,000 to 200,000 clones, roughly 85% being singletons. Input material: peripheral blood. The receptors derive from a human donor with acute or convalescent COVID-19. The donor label of this sample is uncertain. Each CDR3 is given with its conserved first and last residue. Fields, in order: CDR3 DNA, CDR3 protein, D gene, V gene, J gene, clone size. D genes are given only for firm matches. Rows give clone size only sometimes, using once, few, many, or a class for an expanded clone.

TGTGCCAGTAGTAAAGGGGGCAGGGCTGAAGCTTTCTTT	CASSKGGRAEAFF	TRBD1	TRBV19	TRBJ1-1	NA
TGTGCCACCGGGGGGGGAGGACAGCCCCAGCATTTT	CATGGGGQPQHF	NA	TRBV12-3/TRBV12-4	TRBJ1-5	NA
TGCGCCAGCAGTGAGGGGACAGGGATAGGAGGATCACCCCTCCACTTT	CASSEGTGIGGSPLHF	TRBD1	TRBV10-1	TRBJ1-6	few
TGCAGTGCTAGTATAGCCAGTCCGGGCCAAGAGACCCAGTACTTC	CSASIASPGQETQYF	NA	TRBV20-1	TRBJ2-5	NA
TGTGCCAGCAGGACCGACAGGAACACTGAAGCTTTCTTT	CASRTDRNTEAFF	NA	TRBV7-2	TRBJ1-1	NA
TGTGCCAGCTCACCATTTACGCCCTCAGAAAGCTATAATTCACCCCTCCACTTT	CASSPFTPSESYNSPLHF	NA	TRBV18	TRBJ1-6	NA
TGTGCCTGGAGTGTAAGGATGAGGCAGCCCCAGCATTTT	CAWSVRMRQPQHF	NA	TRBV30	TRBJ1-5	NA
TGCGCCAGCAGCGCGGTACAGGGCGCCTCTGGAAACACCATATATTTT	CASSAVQGASGNTIYF	NA	TRBV5-1	TRBJ1-3	NA
TGTGCCAGCAGCTTCGGGATATATCAGCCCCAGCATTTT	CASSFGIYQPQHF	NA	TRBV7-9	TRBJ1-5	NA
TGTGCCAGCAGTGAACAGGGGCATGGGACCCAGTACTTC	CASSEQGHGTQYF	NA	TRBV6-1	TRBJ2-5	once
TGTGCCAGCAGAGATTTTGCGGTGAACACTGAAGCTTTCTTT	CASRDFAVNTEAFF	NA	TRBV6-5	TRBJ1-1	NA
TGTGCCAGCTCACCCACCGGCAGGTTCCTTTCTTTT	CASSPTGRFLSF	NA	TRBV18	TRBJ1-4	NA
TGTGCCAGCAGCGGCAGGGTTAATGAAAAACTGTTTTTT	CASSGRVNEKLFF	NA	TRBV7-9	TRBJ1-4	few
TGTGCCAGCAGCTTACGGGGTATGGGGACTAGCGCCCCCGCCCATACGCAGTATTTT	CASSLRGMGTSAPAHTQYF	TRBD2	TRBV11-3	TRBJ2-3	NA
TGTGCCAGCAGCGAAAGACAGGGGCGGGGGTTAAGTGAGCAGTTCTTC	CASSERQGRGLSEQFF	NA	TRBV9	TRBJ2-1	once
TGCGCCAGCAGCCGGAGGGACGGGAACTATGGCTACACCTTC	CASSRRDGNYGYTF	NA	TRBV5-1	TRBJ1-2	NA
TGTGCCAGCAGCGCCCGGGACAGTTTTTATTCACCCCTCCACTTT	CASSARDSFYSPLHF	TRBD1	TRBV7-6	TRBJ1-6	NA
TGTGCCAGCAGCCAAGAGGGGGGACGGCCGAACGCTGAAGCTTTCTTT	CASSQEGGRPNAEAFF	NA	TRBV3-1/TRBV3-2	TRBJ1-1	NA
TGCGCCAGCAGCCAAGGACAGGCAACTAATGAAAAACTGTTTTTT	CASSQGQATNEKLFF	NA	TRBV4-3	TRBJ1-4	many
TGTGCCAGCAGCAACGACAGGGATGGTGGCTACACCTTC	CASSNDRDGGYTF	TRBD1	TRBV5-4	TRBJ1-2	NA
TGTGCCAGCTCACCCCAATGGGGGGCCGGGGAGCTGTTTTTT	CASSPQWGAGELFF	NA	TRBV18	TRBJ2-2	NA
TGTGCCAGCAGTTCCAGGGACAGGGAAAAACTGTTTTTT	CASSSRDREKLFF	TRBD1	TRBV6-5	TRBJ1-4	NA
TGTGCCAGCAGAGCCCAGGACAGAGGATTCTACGAGCAGTACTTC	CASRAQDRGFYEQYF	NA	TRBV6-5	TRBJ2-7	once
TGCGCCAGCAGCTTACGAGGAAACACTGAAGCTTTCTTT	CASSLRGNTEAFF	NA	TRBV5-1	TRBJ1-1	NA
TGTGCCAGCCGTAGACTGGTCGGGAGGCCCCAGCATTTT	CASRRLVGRPQHF	NA	TRBV28	TRBJ1-5	NA
TGTGCCAGCTCAGCGGGACTAGCGGGGGACACCGGGGAGCTGTTTTTT	CASSAGLAGDTGELFF	TRBD2	TRBV18	TRBJ2-2	NA
TGTGCCAGCAGTGAACAGGGAAAACCCGCTAACTATGGCTACACCTTC	CASSEQGKPANYGYTF	NA	TRBV6-1	TRBJ1-2	NA
TGTGCCAGCAGTTACTCGATAGACAGGGGGCCTCAAGAGACCCAGTACTTC	CASSYSIDRGPQETQYF	TRBD1	TRBV6-2/TRBV6-3	TRBJ2-5	NA
TGTGCCAGCAGTTTACCGACAGATACTAATGAAAAACTGTTTTTT	CASSLPTDTNEKLFF	NA	TRBV6-6	TRBJ1-4	NA
TGTGCCAGTAGTTCGACAATCAATCAGCCCCAGCATTTT	CASSSTINQPQHF	NA	TRBV19	TRBJ1-5	NA
TGTGCCAGCAGTTCCGGAGTCTATGGCTACACCTTC	CASSSGVYGYTF	NA	TRBV6-6	TRBJ1-2	NA
TGCGCCAGCAGTGCAACCCGGGACAGAAGGCGCAATGAGCAGTTCTTC	CASSATRDRRRNEQFF	TRBD1	TRBV10-2	TRBJ2-1	NA
TGTGCCAGCTCACCGTACAGGGTCACTAACACTGAAGCTTTCTTT	CASSPYRVTNTEAFF	NA	TRBV18	TRBJ1-1	NA
TGCGCCAGCAGCCCCAGGGGATTTCCTAATGAAAAACTGTTTTTT	CASSPRGFPNEKLFF	NA	TRBV5-1	TRBJ1-4	NA
TGTGCCTGGAGGCCCAGGGGCGCGGACACCGGGGAGCTGTTTTTT	CAWRPRGADTGELFF	NA	TRBV30	TRBJ2-2	NA
TGTGCCATCAGTGACCCCGGGACAGGGAAAAAGCGGTACGAGCAGTACTTC	CAISDPGTGKKRYEQYF	TRBD1	TRBV10-3	TRBJ2-7	NA
TGCGCCAGCAGCTTGGGCGGGGGGAGTCAGCCCCAGCATTTT	CASSLGGGSQPQHF	NA	TRBV5-1	TRBJ1-5	NA